This record concerns one T cell receptor beta chain sequence. The antigen is not known. Researchers prepared the TRB cDNA libraries using 5' RACE with UMI labels. TCRdb reprocessed the 5' RACE reads, keeping one entry per CDR3 protein, no DNA. The sample table includes tens of thousands of distinct CDR3 sequences. This sample stems from a study of CXCR3-negative and CXCR3-positive naive CD8 T cells. Points from the study as a whole: TRB CDR3s were more hydrophobic in CXCR3-positive than in CXCR3-negative naive cells. Partial loss of CXCR3 expression followed cryopreservation; most assays used fresh PBMCs.

The CDR3 totals 13 residues. Naive CD8+ T cells showed a CD45RO-CCR7+CD27+CD95- phenotype. This chain links TRBV12-3 or TRBV12-4 with TRBJ2-5. What was sequenced was naive CXCR3- CD8+ T cells from blood. This sample's subset: CD45RO-CCR7+CD27+CD95- naive CD8+ T cells lacking CXCR3 (TNR3-). This clonotype originated in a human donor in good health. Some clones in this sample may be carry-over from other donors' samples. CDR3 region: CASTLSRRETQYF.